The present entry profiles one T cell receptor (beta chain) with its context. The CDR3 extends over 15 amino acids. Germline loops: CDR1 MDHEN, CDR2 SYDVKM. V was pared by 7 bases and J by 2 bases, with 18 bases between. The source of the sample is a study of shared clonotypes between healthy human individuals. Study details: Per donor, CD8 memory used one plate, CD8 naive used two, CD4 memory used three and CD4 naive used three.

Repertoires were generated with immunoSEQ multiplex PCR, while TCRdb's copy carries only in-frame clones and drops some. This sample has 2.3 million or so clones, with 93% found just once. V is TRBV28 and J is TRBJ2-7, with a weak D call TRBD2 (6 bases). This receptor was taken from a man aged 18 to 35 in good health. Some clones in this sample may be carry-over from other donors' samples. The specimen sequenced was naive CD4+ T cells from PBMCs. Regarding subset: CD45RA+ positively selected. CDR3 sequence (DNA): TGTGCCAGCACCTACCAGGCGGGGCATCCCTACGAGCAGTACTTC. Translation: CASTYQAGHPYEQYF. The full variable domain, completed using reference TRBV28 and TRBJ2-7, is DVKVTQSSRYLVKRTGEKVFLECVQDMDHENMFWYRQDPGLGLRLIYFSYDVKMKEKGDIPEGYSVSREKKERFSLILESASTNQTSMYLCASTYQAGHPYEQYFGPGTRLTVT.